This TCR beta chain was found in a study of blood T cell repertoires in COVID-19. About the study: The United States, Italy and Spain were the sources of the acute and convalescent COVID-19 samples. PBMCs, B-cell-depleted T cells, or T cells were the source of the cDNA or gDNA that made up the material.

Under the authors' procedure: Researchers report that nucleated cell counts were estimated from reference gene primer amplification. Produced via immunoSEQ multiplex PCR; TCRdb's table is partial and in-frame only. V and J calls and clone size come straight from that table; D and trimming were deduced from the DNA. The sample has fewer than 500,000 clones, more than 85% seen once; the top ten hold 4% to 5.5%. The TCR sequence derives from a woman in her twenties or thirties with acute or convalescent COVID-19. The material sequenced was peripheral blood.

Here the CDR3 DNA reads TGTGCCAGCAGTTTGACAGGGGCTGGGTCACCCCTCCACTTT. This codes for CASSLTGAGSPLHF. The V and J genes are TRBV28 and TRBJ1-6; 8 bases map to TRBD1. The CDR3 is made up of 14 amino acids. J lost 10 bases, V lost 3 bases, and 5 bases had no gene match. Germline lookup yields CDR1 MDHEN and CDR2 SYDVKM.